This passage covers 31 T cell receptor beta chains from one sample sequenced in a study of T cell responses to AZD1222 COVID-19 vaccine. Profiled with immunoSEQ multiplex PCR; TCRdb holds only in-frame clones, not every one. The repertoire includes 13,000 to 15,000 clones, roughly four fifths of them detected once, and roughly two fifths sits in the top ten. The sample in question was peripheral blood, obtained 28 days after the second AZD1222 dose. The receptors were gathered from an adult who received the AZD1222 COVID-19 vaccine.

The CDR3 coding sequence is TGTGCCAGCAGCACCCAGTTAAGCAATCAGCCCCAGCATTTT. Amino acids: CASSTQLSNQPQHF. The V call is TRBV2, the J call TRBJ1-5; D ambiguous. V lost 6 bases to trimming and J lost 1 base, with 10 bases between them. Germline V gives CDR1 SNHLY, CDR2 FYNNEI. There are 14 residues in the CDR3.

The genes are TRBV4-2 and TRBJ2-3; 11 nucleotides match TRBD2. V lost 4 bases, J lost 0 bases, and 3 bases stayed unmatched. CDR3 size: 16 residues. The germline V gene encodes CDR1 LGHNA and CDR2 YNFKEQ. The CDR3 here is CASSPGTSGSTDTQYF. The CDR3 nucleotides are TGTGCCAGCAGCCCGGGGACTAGCGGTAGCACAGATACGCAGTATTTT.

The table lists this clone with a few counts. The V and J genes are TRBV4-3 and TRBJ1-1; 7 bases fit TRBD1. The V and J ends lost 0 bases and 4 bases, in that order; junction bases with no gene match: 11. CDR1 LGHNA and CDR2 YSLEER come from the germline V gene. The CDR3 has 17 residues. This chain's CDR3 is CASSQEWAGGFVTEAFF. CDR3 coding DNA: TGCGCCAGCAGCCAAGAGTGGGCAGGGGGTTTTGTCACTGAAGCTTTCTTT.

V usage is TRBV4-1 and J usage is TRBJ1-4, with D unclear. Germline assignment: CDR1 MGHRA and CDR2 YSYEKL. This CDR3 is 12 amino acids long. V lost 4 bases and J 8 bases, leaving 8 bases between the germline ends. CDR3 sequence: CASSRVMEKLFF. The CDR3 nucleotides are TGCGCCAGCAGCCGAGTGATGGAAAAACTGTTTTTT.

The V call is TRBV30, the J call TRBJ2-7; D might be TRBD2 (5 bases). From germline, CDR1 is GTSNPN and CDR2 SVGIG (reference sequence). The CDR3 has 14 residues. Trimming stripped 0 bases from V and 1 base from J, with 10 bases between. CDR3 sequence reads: CAWSVRGISYEQYF. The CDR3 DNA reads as TGTGCCTGGAGTGTACGAGGGATTTCCTACGAGCAGTACTTC. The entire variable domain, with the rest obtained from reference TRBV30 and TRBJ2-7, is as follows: SQTIHQWPATLVQPVGSPLSLECTVEGTSNPNLYWYRQAAGRGLQLLFYSVGIGQISSEVPQNLSASRPQDRQFILSSKKLLLSDSGFYLCAWSVRGISYEQYFGPGTRLTVT.

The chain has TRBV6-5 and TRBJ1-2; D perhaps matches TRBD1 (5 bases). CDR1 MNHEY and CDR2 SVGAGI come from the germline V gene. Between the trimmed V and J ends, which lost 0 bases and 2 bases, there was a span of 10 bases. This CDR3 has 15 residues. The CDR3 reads CASSYSSGGNYGYTF. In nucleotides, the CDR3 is TGTGCCAGCAGTTACTCGAGTGGGGGGAACTATGGCTACACCTTC.

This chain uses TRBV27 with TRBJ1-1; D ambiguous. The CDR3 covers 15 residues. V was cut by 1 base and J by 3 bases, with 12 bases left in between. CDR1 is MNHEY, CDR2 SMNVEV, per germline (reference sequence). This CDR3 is CASSLFGVGDTEAFF. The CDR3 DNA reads TGTGCCAGCAGTTTATTCGGCGTCGGGGACACTGAAGCTTTCTTT.

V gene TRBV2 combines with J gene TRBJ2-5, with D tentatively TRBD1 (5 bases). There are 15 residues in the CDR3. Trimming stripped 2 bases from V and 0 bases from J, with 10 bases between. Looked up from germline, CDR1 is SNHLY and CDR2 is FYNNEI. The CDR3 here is CASSERGKYQETQYF. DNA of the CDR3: TGTGCCAGCAGTGAAAGGGGCAAGTACCAAGAGACCCAGTACTTC.

The CDR3 reads CASSLGLAGTSYEQYF. The CDR3 region has the DNA TGCGCCAGCAGCCTGGGACTAGCGGGAACTTCCTACGAGCAGTACTTC. The chain carries TRBV5-1 and TRBJ2-7, with 13 bases matching TRBD2. CDR1 is SGHRS, CDR2 YFSETQ, per germline. The CDR3 has 16 residues. Trimming cost V 4 bases and J 1 base; bases outside gene matches: 5.

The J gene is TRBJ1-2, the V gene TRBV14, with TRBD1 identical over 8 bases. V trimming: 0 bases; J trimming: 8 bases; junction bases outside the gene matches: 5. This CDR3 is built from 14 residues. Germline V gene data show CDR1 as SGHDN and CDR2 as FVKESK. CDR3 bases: TGTGCCAGCAGCCAAGAAAGGACAGGGAACGGCTACACCTTC. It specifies CASSQERTGNGYTF.

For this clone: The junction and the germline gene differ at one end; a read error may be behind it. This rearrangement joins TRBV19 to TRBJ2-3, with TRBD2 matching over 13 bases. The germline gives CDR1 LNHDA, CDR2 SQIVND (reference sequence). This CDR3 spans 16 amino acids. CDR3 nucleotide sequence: TGTGCCAGTAGTATAGGACTAGCGGGGGGCACGGATACGCAGTATTTT. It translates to CASSIGLAGGTDTQYF.

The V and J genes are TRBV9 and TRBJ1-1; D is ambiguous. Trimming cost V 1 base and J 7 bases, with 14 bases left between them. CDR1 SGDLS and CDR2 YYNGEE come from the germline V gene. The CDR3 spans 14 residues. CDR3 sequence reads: CASSVMEGAGEAFF. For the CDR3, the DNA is TGTGCCAGCAGCGTAATGGAGGGAGCGGGTGAAGCTTTCTTT.

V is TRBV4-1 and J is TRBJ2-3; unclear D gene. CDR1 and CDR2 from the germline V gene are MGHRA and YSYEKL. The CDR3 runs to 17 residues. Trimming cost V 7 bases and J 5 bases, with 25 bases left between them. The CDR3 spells CASTQSNIGMIGDTQYF. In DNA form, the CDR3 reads TGCGCCAGCACCCAGAGCAATATAGGCATGATAGGAGATACGCAGTATTTT.

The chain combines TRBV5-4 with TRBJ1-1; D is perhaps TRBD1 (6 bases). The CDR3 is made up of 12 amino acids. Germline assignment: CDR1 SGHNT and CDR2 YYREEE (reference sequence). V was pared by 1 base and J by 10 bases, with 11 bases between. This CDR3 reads CASSLWRGPAFF. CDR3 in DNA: TGTGCCAGCAGCTTGTGGCGGGGGCCAGCTTTCTTT. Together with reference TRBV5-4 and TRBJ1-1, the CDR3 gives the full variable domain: ETGVTQSPTHLIKTRGQQVTLRCSSQSGHNTVSWYQQALGQGPQFIFQYYREEENGRGNFPPRFSGLQFPNYSSELNVNALELDDSALYLCASSLWRGPAFFGQGTRLTVV.

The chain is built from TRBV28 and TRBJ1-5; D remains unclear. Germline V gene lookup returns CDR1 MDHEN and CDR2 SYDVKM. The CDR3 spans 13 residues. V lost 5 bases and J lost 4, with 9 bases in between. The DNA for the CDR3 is TGTGCCAGCAGTCCCCCCCCGAATCAGCCCCAGCATTTT. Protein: CASSPPPNQPQHF.

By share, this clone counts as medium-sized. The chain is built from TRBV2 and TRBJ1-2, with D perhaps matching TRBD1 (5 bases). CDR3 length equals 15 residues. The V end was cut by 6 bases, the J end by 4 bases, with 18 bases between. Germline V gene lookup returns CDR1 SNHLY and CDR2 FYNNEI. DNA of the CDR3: TGTGCCAGCAGCATTGGGGGGGAAGGAATCTATGGCTACACCTTC. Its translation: CASSIGGEGIYGYTF.

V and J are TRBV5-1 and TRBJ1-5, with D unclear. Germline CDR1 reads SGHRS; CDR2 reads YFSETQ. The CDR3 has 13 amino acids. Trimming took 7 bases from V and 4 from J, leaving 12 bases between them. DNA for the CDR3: TGCGCCAGCGCTACGGGAATGAATCAGCCCCAGCATTTT. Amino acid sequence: CASATGMNQPQHF.

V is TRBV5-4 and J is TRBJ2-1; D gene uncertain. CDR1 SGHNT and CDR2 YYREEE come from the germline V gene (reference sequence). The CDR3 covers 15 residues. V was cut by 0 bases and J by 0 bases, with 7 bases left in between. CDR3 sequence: CASSLDVSSYNEQFF. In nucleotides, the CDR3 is TGTGCCAGCAGCTTGGACGTGAGCTCCTACAATGAGCAGTTCTTC.

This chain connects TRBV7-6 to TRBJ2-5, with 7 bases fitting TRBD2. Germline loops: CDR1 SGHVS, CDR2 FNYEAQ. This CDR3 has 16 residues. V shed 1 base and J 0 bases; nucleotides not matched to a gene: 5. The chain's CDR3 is CASSLDQAGNQETQYF. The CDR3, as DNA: TGTGCCAGCAGCTTAGATCAAGCGGGAAACCAAGAGACCCAGTACTTC.

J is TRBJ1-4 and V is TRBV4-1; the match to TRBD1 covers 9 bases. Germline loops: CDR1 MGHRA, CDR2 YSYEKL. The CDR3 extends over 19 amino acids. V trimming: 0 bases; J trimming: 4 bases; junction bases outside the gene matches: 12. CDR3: CASSQDRGQGTGFNEKLFF. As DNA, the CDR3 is TGCGCCAGCAGCCAAGATAGGGGACAGGGAACGGGATTTAATGAAAAACTGTTTTTT.

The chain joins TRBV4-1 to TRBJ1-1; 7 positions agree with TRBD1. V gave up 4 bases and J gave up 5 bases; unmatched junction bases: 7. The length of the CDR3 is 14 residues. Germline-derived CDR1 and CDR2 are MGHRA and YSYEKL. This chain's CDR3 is CASSRVRGETEAFF. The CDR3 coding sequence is TGCGCCAGCAGCCGCGTCAGGGGGGAAACTGAAGCTTTCTTT.

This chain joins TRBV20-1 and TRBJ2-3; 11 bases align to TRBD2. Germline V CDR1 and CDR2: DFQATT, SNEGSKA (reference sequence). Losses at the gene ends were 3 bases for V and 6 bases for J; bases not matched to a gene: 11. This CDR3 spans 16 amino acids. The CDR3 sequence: CSASFSSGGARDTQYF. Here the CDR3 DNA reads TGCAGTGCTAGTTTCAGTAGCGGGGGGGCAAGGGATACGCAGTATTTT.

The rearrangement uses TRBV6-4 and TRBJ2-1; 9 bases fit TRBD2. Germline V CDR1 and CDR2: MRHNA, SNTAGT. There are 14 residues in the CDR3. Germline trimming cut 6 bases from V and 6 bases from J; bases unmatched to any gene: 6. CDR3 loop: CASSRGGDFNEQFF. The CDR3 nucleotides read TGTGCCAGCAGCCGCGGGGGGGATTTCAATGAGCAGTTCTTC.

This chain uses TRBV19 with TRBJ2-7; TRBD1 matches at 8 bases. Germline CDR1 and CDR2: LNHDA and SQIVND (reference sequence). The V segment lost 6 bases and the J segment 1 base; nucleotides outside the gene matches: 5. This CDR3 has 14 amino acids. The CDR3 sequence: CASRGQDFSYEQYF. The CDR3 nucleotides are TGTGCCAGTAGGGGACAGGATTTTTCCTACGAGCAGTACTTC.

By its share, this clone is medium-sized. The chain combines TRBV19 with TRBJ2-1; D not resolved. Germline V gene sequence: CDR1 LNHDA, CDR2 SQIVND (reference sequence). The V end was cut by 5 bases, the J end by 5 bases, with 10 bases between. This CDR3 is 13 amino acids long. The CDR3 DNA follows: TGTGCCAGTAGTTTCGGTTTCAACAATGAGCAGTTCTTC. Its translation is CASSFGFNNEQFF.

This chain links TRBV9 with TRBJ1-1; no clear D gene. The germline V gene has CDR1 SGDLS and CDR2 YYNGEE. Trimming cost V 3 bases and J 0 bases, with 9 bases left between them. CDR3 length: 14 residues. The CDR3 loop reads CASSAQSMNTEAFF. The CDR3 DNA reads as TGTGCCAGCAGCGCACAGAGCATGAACACTGAAGCTTTCTTT.

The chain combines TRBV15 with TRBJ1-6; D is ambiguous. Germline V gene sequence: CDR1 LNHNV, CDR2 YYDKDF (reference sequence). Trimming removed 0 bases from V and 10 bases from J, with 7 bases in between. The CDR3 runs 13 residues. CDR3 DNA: TGTGCCACCAGCAGAGATCAAAGATCACCCCTCCACTTT. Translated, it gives CATSRDQRSPLHF.

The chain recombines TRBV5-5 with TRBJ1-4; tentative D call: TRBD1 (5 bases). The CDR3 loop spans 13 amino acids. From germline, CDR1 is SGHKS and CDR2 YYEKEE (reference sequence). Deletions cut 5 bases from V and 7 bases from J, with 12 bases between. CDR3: CASRGTALEKLFF. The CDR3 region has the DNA TGTGCCAGCAGGGGGACGGCTCTTGAAAAACTGTTTTTT.

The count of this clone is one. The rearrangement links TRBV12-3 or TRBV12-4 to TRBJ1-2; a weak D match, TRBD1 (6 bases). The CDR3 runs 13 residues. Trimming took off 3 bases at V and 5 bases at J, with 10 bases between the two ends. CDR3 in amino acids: CASSLGGGYGYTF. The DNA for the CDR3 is TGTGCCAGCAGTTTGGGGGGCGGGTATGGCTACACCTTC.

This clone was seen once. In DNA form, the CDR3 reads TGCGCCAGCAGCTTGAACATCAATGTGGCCCCCTACGAGCAGTACTTC. This gives the protein CASSLNINVAPYEQYF. V gene TRBV5-1 combines with J gene TRBJ2-7; D is uncertain. Trimming took 1 base from V and 2 from J, leaving 16 bases between them. This CDR3 spans 16 amino acids. Germline V gene data show CDR1 as SGHRS and CDR2 as YFSETQ.

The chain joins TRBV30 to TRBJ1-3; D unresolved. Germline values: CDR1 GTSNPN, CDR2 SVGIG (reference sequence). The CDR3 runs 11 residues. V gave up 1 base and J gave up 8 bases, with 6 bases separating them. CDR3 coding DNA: TGTGCCTGGAGTGAGTCTTACACCATATATTTT. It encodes CAWSESYTIYF. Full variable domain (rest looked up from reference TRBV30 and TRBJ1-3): SQTIHQWPATLVQPVGSPLSLECTVEGTSNPNLYWYRQAAGRGLQLLFYSVGIGQISSEVPQNLSASRPQDRQFILSSKKLLLSDSGFYLCAWSESYTIYFGEGSWLTVV.